Below, 16 T cell receptor beta chains from the same sample are listed, as sequenced in a study of blood T cell repertoires in COVID-19. Profiled with immunoSEQ multiplex PCR; TCRdb holds only in-frame clones, not every one. The table shows roughly 62,000 clones, with around 87% occurring only once. Input material: peripheral blood. Source of these receptors: a man between 65 and 85 years old with acute or convalescent COVID-19.

The chain uses TRBV19 and TRBJ2-5; TRBD1 agrees at 9 bases. Germline CDR1 reads LNHDA; CDR2 reads SQIVND (reference sequence). There are 15 residues in the CDR3. V dropped 2 bases and J dropped 4; count of bases not matched to a gene: 5. The CDR3, as DNA: TGTGCCAGTAGTATAACAGGGGGCTTAAGAGAGACCCAGTACTTC. Translated, it gives CASSITGGLRETQYF.

The genes are TRBV5-1 and TRBJ2-5, with TRBD2 matching over 13 bases. Germline CDR1 and CDR2: SGHRS and YFSETQ. This CDR3 contains 16 residues. V lost 3 bases and J lost 2; bases outside the gene matches: 4. The CDR3 is CASSSGLAGAQETQYF. As DNA, the CDR3 is TGCGCCAGCAGCTCTGGACTAGCGGGGGCTCAAGAGACCCAGTACTTC.

The chain employs TRBV10-3 and TRBJ1-4; 10 bases fit TRBD1. With V trimmed by 10 bases and J by 8 bases, 7 bases remained unmatched. This CDR3 region has 13 residues. Germline V lookup: CDR1 ENHRY, CDR2 SYGVKD. The CDR3 DNA follows: TGTGCCACCCAGGACAGGGGGGAAGAAAAACTGTTTTTT. This sequence encodes CATQDRGEEKLFF.

This chain uses TRBV5-1 with TRBJ2-6; no clear D gene. CDR3 length equals 15 residues. The germline V and J ends were trimmed by 4 bases and 0 bases, with 8 bases remaining between them. The germline gives CDR1 SGHRS, CDR2 YFSETQ. The CDR3 reads CASSASYSGANVLTF. CDR3 DNA sequence: TGCGCCAGCAGCGCCTCCTACTCTGGGGCCAACGTCCTGACTTTC.

This clone was counted between two and nine times. The rearrangement links TRBV28 to TRBJ2-6, with 8 positions matching TRBD1. V lost 8 bases, J lost 2 bases, and 5 bases stayed unmatched. This CDR3 contains 15 residues. Per germline, CDR1 MDHEN and CDR2 SYDVKM. CDR3 in amino acids: CASGTGGTGANVLTF. The CDR3 DNA reads TGTGCCAGCGGGACAGGAGGTACTGGGGCCAACGTCCTGACTTTC.

The chain combines TRBV5-6 with TRBJ1-5, with a possible D match to TRBD1 (5 bases). Per germline, CDR1 SGHDT and CDR2 YYEEEE. This CDR3 spans 14 amino acids. The V and J ends lost 2 bases and 7 bases respectively, with 13 bases between them. This CDR3 is CASSFGGGEQPQHF. The CDR3 DNA is TGTGCCAGCAGCTTTGGTGGAGGGGAACAGCCCCAGCATTTT.

The chain employs TRBV19 and TRBJ2-2, with TRBD1 as a possible D gene (5 bases). Deletions cut 6 bases from V and 2 bases from J, with 10 bases between. Germline V gives CDR1 LNHDA, CDR2 SQIVND (reference sequence). This CDR3 comprises 14 residues. The CDR3 sequence: CASRGAINTGELFF. CDR3 nucleotides: TGTGCCAGTAGAGGGGCGATTAACACCGGGGAGCTGTTTTTT.

The chain combines TRBV2 with TRBJ2-1; no reliable D call. Per germline, CDR1 SNHLY and CDR2 FYNNEI. CDR3 length: 13 residues. V dropped 4 bases and J dropped 7 bases, with 11 bases sitting between them. The CDR3 sequence: CASSGTRLNEQFF. As DNA, the CDR3 is TGTGCCAGCAGTGGAACGCGGTTGAATGAGCAGTTCTTC.

This clone has just a few counts. CDR3 sequence (DNA): TGTGCCAGCAGAACGGGACATAACACCGGGGAGCTGTTTTTT. This gives the protein CASRTGHNTGELFF. V gene TRBV6-6 combines with J gene TRBJ2-2, with D possibly being TRBD1 (6 bases). V lost 6 bases, J lost 2 bases, and 10 bases lay in between. The germline V gene has CDR1 MNHNY and CDR2 SVGAGI (reference sequence). This CDR3 has 14 residues.

This clone has a single count. This chain joins TRBV6-5 and TRBJ1-2; D not certain. V lost 6 bases and J 3 bases, leaving 8 bases between the germline ends. The CDR3 has 12 residues. The germline CDR1 and CDR2 sequences are MNHEY and SVGAGI. The CDR3 DNA sequence: TGTGCCAGCAGCCAGATGGACTATGGCTACACCTTC. It is translated as CASSQMDYGYTF.

The count of this clone is one. The genes are TRBV9 and TRBJ2-7; 7 nucleotides align to TRBD1. Germline V gene data show CDR1 as SGDLS and CDR2 as YYNGEE. The trim removed 0 bases at V and 3 bases at J, leaving 9 bases unmatched. This CDR3 is 16 amino acids long. This chain's CDR3 is CASSVVEGAEVYEQYF. The DNA for the CDR3 is TGTGCCAGCAGCGTAGTAGAGGGGGCTGAAGTCTACGAGCAGTACTTC.

The V call is TRBV28, the J call TRBJ2-7; no clear D. V lost 8 bases to trimming and J lost 3 bases, with 11 bases between them. Germline CDR1 is MDHEN and CDR2 is SYDVKM. CDR3 length: 12 amino acids. The CDR3 DNA is TGTGCCAGCGAAGCTGAAGACTACGAGCAGTACTTC. Translated: CASEAEDYEQYF. Full variable domain (rest looked up from reference TRBV28 and TRBJ2-7): DVKVTQSSRYLVKRTGEKVFLECVQDMDHENMFWYRQDPGLGLRLIYFSYDVKMKEKGDIPEGYSVSREKKERFSLILESASTNQTSMYLCASEAEDYEQYFGPGTRLTVT.

The chain couples TRBV9 to TRBJ2-5; TRBD2 agrees at 13 bases. CDR3 size: 13 residues. V shed 3 bases, J shed 14 bases, and the junction held 7 bases outside the gene matches. The germline V gene encodes CDR1 SGDLS and CDR2 YYNGEE. CDR3 nucleotide sequence: TGTGCCAGCAGCGCAAGGACTAGCGGGGGCCGCTACTTC. Translating it yields CASSARTSGGRYF.

The V gene is TRBV9, the J gene TRBJ2-6, with D perhaps matching TRBD1 (5 bases). Looked up from germline, CDR1 is SGDLS and CDR2 is YYNGEE. The CDR3 runs to 15 residues. V was pared by 6 bases and J by 3 bases, with 13 bases between. DNA for the CDR3: TGTGCCAGCAACAGGATCCCGGGTGGGGCCAACGTCCTGACTTTC. It specifies CASNRIPGGANVLTF.

The chain recombines TRBV5-6 with TRBJ2-2, with TRBD1 identical over 9 bases. Looked up from germline, CDR1 is SGHDT and CDR2 is YYEEEE. The V segment lost 3 bases and the J segment 7 bases; nucleotides outside the gene matches: 4. The CDR3 totals 14 residues. CDR3 residues: CASSSGTGYGELFF. CDR3 bases: TGTGCCAGCAGCTCCGGGACAGGGTACGGGGAGCTGTTTTTT. The entire variable domain, with the rest obtained from reference TRBV5-6 and TRBJ2-2, is as follows: DAGVTQSPTHLIKTRGQQVTLRCSPKSGHDTVSWYQQALGQGPQFIFQYYEEEERQRGNFPDRFSGHQFPNYSSELNVNALLLGDSALYLCASSSGTGYGELFFGEGSRLTVL.

This chain joins TRBV5-1 and TRBJ2-2, with 9 nucleotides matching TRBD1. The CDR3 is 15 residues long. V shed 4 bases, J shed 7 bases, and the junction held 8 bases outside the gene matches. Germline assignment: CDR1 SGHRS and CDR2 YFSETQ. The CDR3 loop is CASSGEGQGIGELFF. The CDR3 DNA reads TGCGCCAGCAGCGGGGAGGGACAGGGCATCGGGGAGCTGTTTTTT.